The 6 T cell receptor beta chains listed next were all sequenced from one sample in a study of blood T cell repertoires in COVID-19. This table comes from immunoSEQ multiplex PCR, and its TCRdb copy is limited to in-frame clones, with some not included. The data show fewer than 150,000 clones, with approximately 84% seen just once and roughly 7.3% held by the top ten. The sequenced sample was peripheral blood. These receptors were taken from a human donor in a cohort sampled during active COVID-19.

This clone was seen only a few times. The chain links TRBV5-1 to TRBJ1-2, with D perhaps TRBD1 (6 bases). The V gene lost 4 bases and the J gene lost 5 bases, with 12 bases spanning the gap. Germline V gives CDR1 SGHRS, CDR2 YFSETQ. The CDR3 spans 13 residues. The CDR3 here is CASSQLGTYGYTF. CDR3 nucleotides: TGCGCCAGCAGCCAACTAGGGACATATGGCTACACCTTC.

V gene TRBV5-6 combines with J gene TRBJ2-2; 9 nucleotides match TRBD2. Trimming cost V 4 bases and J 3 bases; bases outside gene matches: 4. Germline values: CDR1 SGHDT, CDR2 YYEEEE. The CDR3 has 15 amino acids. CDR3 region: CASSPTSGYTGELFF. The CDR3 nucleotides read TGTGCCAGCAGCCCGACTAGCGGATACACCGGGGAGCTGTTTTTT.

In this sample, this clone turned up many times. The chain couples TRBV6-5 to TRBJ1-4; tentative D call: TRBD1 (5 bases). The V and J ends lost 2 bases and 8 bases respectively, with 18 bases between them. Germline CDR1 reads MNHEY; CDR2 reads SVGAGI. This CDR3 spans 16 amino acids. CDR3 protein: CASSYGATVPVEKLFF. The CDR3 DNA reads TGTGCCAGCAGTTACGGGGCGACAGTGCCAGTAGAAAAACTGTTTTTT.

The chain combines TRBV18 with TRBJ1-2, with 8 bases fitting TRBD1. This CDR3 has 14 amino acids. V lost 2 bases, J lost 7 bases, and 6 bases stayed unmatched. Germline CDR1 reads KGHSH; CDR2 reads LQKENI. The CDR3 region has the DNA TGTGCCAGCTCACCAACGGGACAGGATGCTGGCTACACCTTC. Its protein is CASSPTGQDAGYTF.

This clone was found a few times. The rearrangement joins TRBV11-3 to TRBJ2-7; D may be TRBD2 (7 bases). From germline, CDR1 is SGHNT and CDR2 YENEEA. V dropped 2 bases and J dropped 3 bases, with 17 bases sitting between them. CDR3 length: 16 amino acids. Written as DNA, the CDR3 is TGTGCCAGCAGCTTACGTCGGGGAGGGGGTGACTACGAGCAGTACTTC. Its translation is CASSLRRGGGDYEQYF.

This clone was seen only a few times. CDR3 region: CASSPTGSNSPLHF. The CDR3 nucleotides read TGTGCCAGCTCACCGACAGGGTCTAATTCACCCCTCCACTTT. V is TRBV18 and J is TRBJ1-6; 7 bases agree with TRBD1. CDR1 and CDR2 from the germline V gene are KGHSH and LQKENI. This CDR3 region has 14 residues. The junction had 2 bases not matched to a gene; V was cut back by 3 bases and J by 6 bases.